Listed here is a single TCR beta chain. A second PCR of 7 to 11 cycles used a sample-barcoded 5' primer and a J-beta primer mix. TCRdb re-called the 5' RACE reads with MiXCR, one entry per CDR3 protein. The sample carries approximately 780,000 distinct CDR3 sequences, around 24% recorded once. The people who gave samples were healthy Caucasians from Russia, aged roughly 6 to 100. A minimum of 5 micrograms of total RNA was extracted per sample. The data belong to a study of blood T cells in healthy people across ages. Trimming removed 5 bases at V and 10 bases at J, with 12 bases between. Germline CDR1 reads SGHAT; CDR2 reads FQNNGV. The CDR3 loop spans 12 amino acids. These data were likewise used in another study, on T cells of mothers and their children. That report adds: No clone of persistent microchimeric T cells was detected.

This chain links TRBV11-2 with TRBJ2-1; D is unresolved. Sequencing was performed on blood. The receptor was derived from a boy aged 10-17 years in good health. CDR3 loop: CASSIVLEEQFF. DNA of the CDR3: TGTGCCAGCAGCATTGTTTTAGAAGAGCAGTTCTTC.